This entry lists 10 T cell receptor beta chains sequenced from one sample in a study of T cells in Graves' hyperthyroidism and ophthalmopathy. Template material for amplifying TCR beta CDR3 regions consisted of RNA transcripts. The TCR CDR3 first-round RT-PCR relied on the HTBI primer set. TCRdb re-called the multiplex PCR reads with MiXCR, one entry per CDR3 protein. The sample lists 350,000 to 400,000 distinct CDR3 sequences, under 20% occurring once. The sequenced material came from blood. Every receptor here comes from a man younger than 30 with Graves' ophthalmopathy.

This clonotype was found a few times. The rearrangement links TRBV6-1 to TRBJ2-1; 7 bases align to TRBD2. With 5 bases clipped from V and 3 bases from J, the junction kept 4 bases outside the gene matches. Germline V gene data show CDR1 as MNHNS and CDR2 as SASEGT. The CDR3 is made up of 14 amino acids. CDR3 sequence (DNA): TGTGCCAGCAGTAGGGCTAGCGGCTACAATGAGCAGTTCTTC. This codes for CASSRASGYNEQFF.

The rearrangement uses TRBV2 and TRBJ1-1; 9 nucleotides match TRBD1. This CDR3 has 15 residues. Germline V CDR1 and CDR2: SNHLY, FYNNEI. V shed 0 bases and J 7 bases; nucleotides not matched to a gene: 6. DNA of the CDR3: TGTGCCAGCAGTGAAGCGCAGTACAGGGGGCTTGAAGCTTTCTTT. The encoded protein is CASSEAQYRGLEAFF.

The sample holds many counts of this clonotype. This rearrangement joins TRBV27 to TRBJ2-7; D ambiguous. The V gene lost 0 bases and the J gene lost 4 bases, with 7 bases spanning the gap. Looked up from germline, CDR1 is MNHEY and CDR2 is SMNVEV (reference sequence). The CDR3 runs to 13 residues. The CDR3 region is CASSLSRAYEQYF. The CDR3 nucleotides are TGTGCCAGCAGTTTATCGAGAGCGTACGAGCAGTACTTC.

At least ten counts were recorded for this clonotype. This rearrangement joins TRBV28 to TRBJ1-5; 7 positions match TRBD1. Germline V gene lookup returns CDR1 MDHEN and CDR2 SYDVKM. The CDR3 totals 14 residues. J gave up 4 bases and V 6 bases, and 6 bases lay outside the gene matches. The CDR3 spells CASRAGTENQPQHF. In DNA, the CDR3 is TGTGCCAGCAGGGCCGGGACAGAGAATCAGCCCCAGCATTTT. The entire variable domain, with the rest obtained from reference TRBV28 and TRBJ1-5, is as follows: DVKVTQSSRYLVKRTGEKVFLECVQDMDHENMFWYRQDPGLGLRLIYFSYDVKMKEKGDIPEGYSVSREKKERFSLILESASTNQTSMYLCASRAGTENQPQHFGDGTRLSIL.

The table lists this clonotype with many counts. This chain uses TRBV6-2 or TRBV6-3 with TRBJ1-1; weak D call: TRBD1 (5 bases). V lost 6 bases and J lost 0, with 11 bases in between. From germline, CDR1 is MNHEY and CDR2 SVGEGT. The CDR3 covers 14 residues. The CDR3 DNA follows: TGTGCCAGCAGACCCGACAGTCTGAACACTGAAGCTTTCTTT. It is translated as CASRPDSLNTEAFF.

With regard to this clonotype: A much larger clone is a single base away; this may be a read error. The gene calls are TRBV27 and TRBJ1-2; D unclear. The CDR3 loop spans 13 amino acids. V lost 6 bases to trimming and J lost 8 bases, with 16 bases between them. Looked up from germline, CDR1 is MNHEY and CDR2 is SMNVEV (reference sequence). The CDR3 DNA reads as TGTGCCAGCAGCAAAGGACTGGGGAGAGGCTACACCTTC. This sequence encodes CASSKGLGRGYTF.

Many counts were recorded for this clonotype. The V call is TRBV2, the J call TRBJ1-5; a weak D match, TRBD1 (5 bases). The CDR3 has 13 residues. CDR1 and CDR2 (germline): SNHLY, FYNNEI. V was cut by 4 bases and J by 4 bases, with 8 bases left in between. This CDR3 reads CASSVDSNQPQHF. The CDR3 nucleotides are TGTGCCAGCAGTGTTGACAGTAATCAGCCCCAGCATTTT. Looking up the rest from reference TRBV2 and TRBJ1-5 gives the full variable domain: EPEVTQTPSHQVTQMGQEVILRCVPISNHLYFYWYRQILGQKVEFLVSFYNNEISEKSEIFDDQFSVERPDGSNFTLKIRSTKLEDSAMYFCASSVDSNQPQHFGDGTRLSIL.

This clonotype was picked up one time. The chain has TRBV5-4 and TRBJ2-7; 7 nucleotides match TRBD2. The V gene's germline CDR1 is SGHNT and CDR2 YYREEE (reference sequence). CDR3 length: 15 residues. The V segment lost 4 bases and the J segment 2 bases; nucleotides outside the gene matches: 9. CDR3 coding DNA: TGTGCCAGCAGCCCGGTTGGGGGGGGGACCTACGAGCAGTACTTC. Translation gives CASSPVGGGTYEQYF. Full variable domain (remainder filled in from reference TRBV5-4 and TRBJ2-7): ETGVTQSPTHLIKTRGQQVTLRCSSQSGHNTVSWYQQALGQGPQFIFQYYREEENGRGNFPPRFSGLQFPNYSSELNVNALELDDSALYLCASSPVGGGTYEQYFGPGTRLTVT.

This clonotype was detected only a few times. CDR3 amino acids: CASSEQGFSNQPQHF. The CDR3 bases are TGCGCCAGCAGCGAACAGGGGTTTAGCAATCAGCCCCAGCATTTT. The chain carries TRBV5-1 and TRBJ1-5; 7 nucleotides agree with TRBD1. This CDR3 is 15 amino acids long. The germline CDR1 and CDR2 sequences are SGHRS and YFSETQ. Trimming took 4 bases from V and 0 from J; bases not matched to a gene: 4.

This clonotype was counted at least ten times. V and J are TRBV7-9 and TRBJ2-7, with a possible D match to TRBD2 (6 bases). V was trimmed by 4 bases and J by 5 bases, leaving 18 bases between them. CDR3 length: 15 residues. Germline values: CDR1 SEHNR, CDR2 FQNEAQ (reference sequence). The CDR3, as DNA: TGTGCCAGCAGCTCCCTGGAGGGACGGTGGAACGAGCAGTACTTC. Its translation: CASSSLEGRWNEQYF.